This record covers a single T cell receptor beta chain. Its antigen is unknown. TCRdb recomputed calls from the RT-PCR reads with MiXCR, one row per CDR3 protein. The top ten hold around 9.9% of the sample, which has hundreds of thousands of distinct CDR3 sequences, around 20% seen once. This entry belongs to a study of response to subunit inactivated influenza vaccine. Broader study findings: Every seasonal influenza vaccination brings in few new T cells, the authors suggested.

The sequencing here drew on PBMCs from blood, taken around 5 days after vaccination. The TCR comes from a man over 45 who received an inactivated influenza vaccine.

CDR3 region: CSARDSGRLHEQFF. CDR3 DNA: TGCAGTGCTAGAGATAGCGGGAGGCTCCATGAGCAGTTCTTC. The chain joins TRBV20-1 to TRBJ2-1; 10 positions agree with TRBD2. Germline assignment: CDR1 DFQATT and CDR2 SNEGSKA (reference sequence). The V and J ends lost 0 bases and 8 bases, in that order; junction bases with no gene match: 4. The CDR3 extends over 14 amino acids.